This entry concerns a single T cell receptor (beta chain). Its specificity is unknown. These data originate in a study of T cell repertoires in cytomegalovirus infection. The germline V gene has CDR1 MNHEY and CDR2 SMNVEV (reference sequence). V was clipped by 3 bases and J by 1 base; unmatched bases: 4. The CDR3 is made up of 15 amino acids. One entry per CDR3 protein results from TCRdb running MiXCR on the reads. Here the sample spans about 770,000 distinct CDR3 sequences, roughly 28% being singletons. The clonotype originates from a human donor in good health (CMV status not recorded). Some clones in this sample may be carry-over from other donors' samples. The V and J genes are TRBV27 and TRBJ2-5; 8 nucleotides match TRBD1. The sample in question was cultured CD8+ T cells from PBMCs, obtained from culture after CMV antigen stimulation. CDR3 DNA: TGTGCCAGCAGTTTTGGGACAGGAACCCAAGAGACCCAGTACTTC. This translates into CASSFGTGTQETQYF.